These 10 T cell receptor beta chains were all obtained from the same sample, sequenced in a study of T cell changes during pregnancy in multiple sclerosis. Only in-frame clones appear in the TCRdb table, and some are missing; sequencing was by immunoSEQ multiplex PCR. Here the sample spans around 68,000 clones, around 92% being singletons. The specimen was peripheral blood, collected in the third trimester of pregnancy. Source of these receptors: a female donor in good health, enrolled as a control in a pregnancy study.

The chain's CDR3 is CASSEARWEGDGYTF. CDR3 coding DNA: TGTGCCAGCAGTGAAGCGCGGTGGGAGGGCGATGGCTACACCTTC. The V and J genes are TRBV6-1 and TRBJ1-2; D unclear. V lost 0 bases and J lost 6, with 14 bases in between. Germline CDR1 and CDR2: MNHNS and SASEGT. The CDR3 consists of 15 residues.

The chain employs TRBV6-5 and TRBJ1-1; D is uncertain. V lost 6 bases and J lost 10, with 12 bases in between. CDR1 MNHEY and CDR2 SVGAGI come from the germline V gene. The CDR3 contains 11 residues. CDR3 sequence reads: CASSAPPGAFF. The CDR3 nucleotides are TGTGCCAGCAGCGCGCCTCCCGGAGCTTTCTTT.

V gene TRBV7-9 combines with J gene TRBJ2-5, with D perhaps matching TRBD1 (5 bases). V lost 0 bases to trimming and J lost 3 bases, with 5 bases between them. The CDR3 has 13 amino acids. Germline CDR1 and CDR2: SEHNR and FQNEAQ (reference sequence). The CDR3 loop reads CASSLATEETQYF. Here the CDR3 DNA reads TGTGCCAGCAGCTTAGCGACAGAAGAGACCCAGTACTTC. The full variable domain, its missing parts supplied by reference TRBV7-9 and TRBJ2-5, is DTGVSQNPRHKITKRGQNVTFRCDPISEHNRLYWYRQTLGQGPEFLTYFQNEAQLEKSRLLSDRFSAERPKGSFSTLEIQRTEQGDSAMYLCASSLATEETQYFGPGTRLLVL.

The V gene is TRBV5-1, the J gene TRBJ2-1; tentative D call: TRBD2 (6 bases). V was shortened by 5 bases and J by 6 bases, with 15 bases between the two germline ends. CDR1 is SGHRS and CDR2 is YFSETQ in the germline V gene. This CDR3 spans 14 amino acids. In nucleotides, the CDR3 is TGCGCCAGCAGAGTTCGGACCGGGGGCAATGAGCAGTTCTTC. The encoded protein is CASRVRTGGNEQFF.

A single count supports this clone. The chain couples TRBV2 to TRBJ2-1; TRBD2 matches at 11 bases. The J segment lost 5 bases and the V segment lost 8 bases, leaving 5 bases of the junction unmatched. CDR1 is SNHLY, CDR2 FYNNEI, per germline. This CDR3 has 14 residues. The CDR3 loop is CASPTSGSHNEQFF. The CDR3 nucleotides are TGTGCCAGCCCTACTAGCGGGAGTCACAATGAGCAGTTCTTC.

The chain combines TRBV11-2 with TRBJ2-2, with 7 bases aligning to TRBD1. The CDR3 length is 14 residues. V was clipped by 7 bases and J by 4 bases; unmatched bases: 6. Germline lookup yields CDR1 SGHAT and CDR2 FQNNGV. CDR3 region: CASTLYRGTGELFF. The DNA for the CDR3 is TGTGCCAGCACCCTATACAGGGGCACCGGGGAGCTGTTTTTT.

This sequence joins TRBV7-3 and TRBJ2-7; D uncertain. The V gene's germline CDR1 is SGHTA and CDR2 FQGTGA. V was clipped by 2 bases and J by 1 base, with 15 bases between them. The CDR3 totals 16 residues. Written as DNA, the CDR3 is TGTGCCAGCAGCTTACGGTCGGTGCGAGAATCCTACGAGCAGTACTTC. Its translation is CASSLRSVRESYEQYF.

This clone was seen only once. This rearrangement joins TRBV4-1 to TRBJ1-1, with a tentative D call TRBD1 (5 bases). V dropped 3 bases and J dropped 4 bases, with 12 bases sitting between them. Germline V lookup: CDR1 MGHRA, CDR2 YSYEKL. The length of the CDR3 is 14 residues. In DNA, the CDR3 is TGCGCCAGCAGCCACGGACCCAGGGCCACTGAAGCTTTCTTT. This sequence encodes CASSHGPRATEAFF.

This clone was detected once. The chain employs TRBV19 and TRBJ2-7; TRBD2 matches at 9 bases. Trimming removed 0 bases from V and 3 bases from J; junction bases left unmatched: 3. Germline V gene sequence: CDR1 LNHDA, CDR2 SQIVND (reference sequence). This CDR3 has 15 amino acids. The CDR3 DNA follows: TGTGCCAGTAGTATAGACGGGACTAGCTTCTACGAGCAGTACTTC. Its translation is CASSIDGTSFYEQYF. The variable domain in full, completed from reference TRBV19 and TRBJ2-7, reads DGGITQSPKYLFRKEGQNVTLSCEQNLNHDAMYWYRQDPGQGLRLIYYSQIVNDFQKGDIAEGYSVSREKKESFPLTVTSAQKNPTAFYLCASSIDGTSFYEQYFGPGTRLTVT.

The rearrangement uses TRBV28 and TRBJ2-5; possible D gene TRBD1, 6 bases. CDR1 and CDR2 from the germline V gene are MDHEN and SYDVKM. This CDR3 comprises 13 residues. Trimming cost V 3 bases and J 5 bases, with 10 bases left between them. CDR3 DNA: TGTGCCAGCAGTTTTGAGGGGGTCGAGACCCAGTACTTC. It yields the protein CASSFEGVETQYF. Full variable domain (missing parts from reference TRBV28 and TRBJ2-5): DVKVTQSSRYLVKRTGEKVFLECVQDMDHENMFWYRQDPGLGLRLIYFSYDVKMKEKGDIPEGYSVSREKKERFSLILESASTNQTSMYLCASSFEGVETQYFGPGTRLLVL.